This T cell receptor beta chain was observed in a study of blood T cell repertoires in COVID-19. This clone has only a few counts. Germline CDR1 and CDR2: SEHNR and FQNEAQ (reference sequence). CDR3 size: 12 residues. Trimming cost V 7 bases and J 8 bases, with 12 bases left between them. Clones were read by immunoSEQ multiplex PCR, and TCRdb kept only the in-frame ones, dropping some. Counted here are about 120,000 clones, roughly 69% occurring once; the ten biggest clones make up 2% to 2.5%. The sequence derives from a woman aged 70-85 years with acute or convalescent COVID-19. The sequencing input was peripheral blood. This rearrangement joins TRBV7-9 to TRBJ2-1; tentatively, D is TRBD2 (6 bases). In DNA, the CDR3 is TGTGCCAGCACCCTGACTAGAGATGAGCAGTTCTTC. Its translation: CASTLTRDEQFF.